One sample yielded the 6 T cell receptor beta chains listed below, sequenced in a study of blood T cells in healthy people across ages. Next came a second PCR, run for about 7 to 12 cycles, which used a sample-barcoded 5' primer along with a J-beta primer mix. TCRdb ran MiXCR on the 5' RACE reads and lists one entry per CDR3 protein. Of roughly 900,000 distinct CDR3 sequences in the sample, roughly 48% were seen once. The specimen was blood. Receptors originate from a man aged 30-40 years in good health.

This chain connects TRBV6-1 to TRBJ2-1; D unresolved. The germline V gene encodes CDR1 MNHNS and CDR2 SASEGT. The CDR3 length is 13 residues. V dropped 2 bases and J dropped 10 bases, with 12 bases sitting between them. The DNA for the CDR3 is TGTGCCAGCAGTGAATCGAGAGCCGCCGAGCAGTTCTTC. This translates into CASSESRAAEQFF.

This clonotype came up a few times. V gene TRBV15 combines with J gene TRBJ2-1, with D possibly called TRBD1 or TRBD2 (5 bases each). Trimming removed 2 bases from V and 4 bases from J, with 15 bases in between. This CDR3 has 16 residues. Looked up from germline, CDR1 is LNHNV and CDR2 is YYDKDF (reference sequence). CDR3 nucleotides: TGTGCCACCAGCAGACCCGAGGGGTTCTCATACAATGAGCAGTTCTTC. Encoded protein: CATSRPEGFSYNEQFF.

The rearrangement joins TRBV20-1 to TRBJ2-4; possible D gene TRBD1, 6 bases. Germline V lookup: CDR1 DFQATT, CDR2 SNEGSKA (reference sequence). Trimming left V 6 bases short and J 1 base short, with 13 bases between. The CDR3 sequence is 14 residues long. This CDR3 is CSAVRDTAKNIQYF. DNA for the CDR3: TGCAGTGCAGTCCGGGACACGGCCAAAAACATTCAGTACTTC.

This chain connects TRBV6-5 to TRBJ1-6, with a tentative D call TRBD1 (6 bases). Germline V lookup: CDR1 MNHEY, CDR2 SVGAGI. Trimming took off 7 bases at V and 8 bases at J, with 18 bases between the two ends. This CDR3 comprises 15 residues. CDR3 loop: CASTLKGGAYSPLHF. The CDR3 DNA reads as TGTGCCAGCACCCTGAAGGGGGGGGCATATTCACCCCTCCACTTT.

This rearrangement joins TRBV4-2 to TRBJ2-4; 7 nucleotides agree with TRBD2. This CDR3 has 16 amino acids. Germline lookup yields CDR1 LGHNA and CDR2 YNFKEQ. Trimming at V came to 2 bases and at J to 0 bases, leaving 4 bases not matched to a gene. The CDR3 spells CASSQTGTIAKNIQYF. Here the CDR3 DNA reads TGTGCCAGCAGCCAAACGGGGACTATAGCCAAAAACATTCAGTACTTC.

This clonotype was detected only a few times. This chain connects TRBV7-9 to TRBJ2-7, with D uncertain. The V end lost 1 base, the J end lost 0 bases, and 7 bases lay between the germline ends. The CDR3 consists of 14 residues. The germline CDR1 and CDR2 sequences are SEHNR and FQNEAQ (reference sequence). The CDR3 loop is CASSLGVRSYEQYF. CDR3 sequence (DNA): TGTGCCAGCAGCTTAGGCGTTCGCTCCTACGAGCAGTACTTC. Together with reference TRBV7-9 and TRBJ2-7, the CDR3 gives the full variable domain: DTGVSQNPRHKITKRGQNVTFRCDPISEHNRLYWYRQTLGQGPEFLTYFQNEAQLEKSRLLSDRFSAERPKGSFSTLEIQRTEQGDSAMYLCASSLGVRSYEQYFGPGTRLTVT.